This T cell receptor beta chain was sequenced for a study of blood T cell repertoires in COVID-19. Study as a whole: T cells, B-cell-depleted T cells, or PBMCs supplied cDNA or gDNA.

Data came from immunoSEQ multiplex PCR; TCRdb stores just in-frame clones and leaves some out. Found here are 200,000 to 250,000 clones, roughly 84% of them singletons; the top ten hold 6.8%. Trimming removed 6 bases from V and 6 bases from J; junction bases left unmatched: 13. The CDR3 sequence is 16 residues long. Germline assignment: CDR1 MDHEN and CDR2 SYDVKM. Participants were aged about 18 to 89 years, lived in 25 or so US areas, and enrolled virtually. Symptom resolution, clearance, or two negative PCRs marked the recovered donors of Cohort 3. The clonotype comes from a woman in her thirties or forties who had recovered from COVID-19. This rearrangement joins TRBV28 to TRBJ1-4, with TRBD1 matching 7 bases. The sequenced sample was PBMCs or T cells enriched from blood (not recorded which). CDR3 in amino acids: CASRERGGADDEKLFF. The CDR3 region has the DNA TGTGCCAGCAGGGAGAGAGGGGGCGCGGATGATGAAAAACTGTTTTTT.